This entry concerns a single TCR beta chain. Antigen specificity is unknown. At one end the junction does not follow the germline gene, possibly because of a read error. The data originate from a study of shared clonotypes between healthy human individuals. The naive CD8 fraction comprised CD45RO-negative cells positively selected for CCR7 and excluded terminally differentiated effector memory CD45RA+ cells. Whole-study results and caveats: Donor scarcity curtailed the genetic and exposure-history diversity represented herein.

The CDR3 contains 11 residues. Germline lookup yields CDR1 SGHDT and CDR2 YYEEEE. A deep-level run was used for the assay. Some 30,000 T cell genomes, or about 190 ng DNA, went into the sorted-subset replicate PCRs. Produced via immunoSEQ multiplex PCR; TCRdb's table is partial and in-frame only. Counted here are millions of clones, just under 95% occurring once; the ten biggest clones make up about 1.1%. This chain joins TRBV5-6 and TRBJ2-7; possibly TRBD1 for D (7 bases). The sequence was obtained from a man aged 18-30 years in good health. The sample comprised naive CD8+ T cells sorted from blood. The CDR3 here is CASSFGQGEDF. CDR3 DNA sequence: TGTGCCAGCAGTTTTGGGCAGGGGGAGGACTTC.